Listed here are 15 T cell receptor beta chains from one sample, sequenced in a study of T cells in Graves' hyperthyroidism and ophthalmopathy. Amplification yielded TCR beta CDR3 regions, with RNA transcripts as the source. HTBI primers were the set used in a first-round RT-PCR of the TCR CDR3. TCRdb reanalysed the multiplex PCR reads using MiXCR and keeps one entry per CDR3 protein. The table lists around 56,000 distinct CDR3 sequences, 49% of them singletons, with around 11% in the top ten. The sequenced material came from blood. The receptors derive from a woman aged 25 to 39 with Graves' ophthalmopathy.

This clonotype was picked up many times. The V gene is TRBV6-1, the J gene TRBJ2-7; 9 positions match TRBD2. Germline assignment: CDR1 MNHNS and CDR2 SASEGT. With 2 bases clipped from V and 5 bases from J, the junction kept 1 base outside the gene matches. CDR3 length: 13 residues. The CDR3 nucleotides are TGTGCCAGCAGTGAACCTAGCGGGAACGAGCAGTACTTC. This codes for CASSEPSGNEQYF.

CDR3 nucleotides: TGTGCCAGTATTGGGACTAGCGGGAGGCCAGCCACAGATACGCAGTATTTT. Encoded protein: CASIGTSGRPATDTQYF. The rearrangement uses TRBV19 and TRBJ2-3, with 15 positions matching TRBD2. The CDR3 extends over 17 amino acids. CDR1 is LNHDA and CDR2 is SQIVND in the germline V gene (reference sequence). J was trimmed by 2 bases and V by 7 bases; bases with no gene match: 7.

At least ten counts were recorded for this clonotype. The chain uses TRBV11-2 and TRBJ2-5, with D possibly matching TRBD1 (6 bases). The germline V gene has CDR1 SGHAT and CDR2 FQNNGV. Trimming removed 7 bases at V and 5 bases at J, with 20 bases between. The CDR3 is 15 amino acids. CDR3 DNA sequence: TGTGCCAGCAAAGGGTCATCAGGGGATCTGGAGACCCAGTACTTC. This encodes CASKGSSGDLETQYF.

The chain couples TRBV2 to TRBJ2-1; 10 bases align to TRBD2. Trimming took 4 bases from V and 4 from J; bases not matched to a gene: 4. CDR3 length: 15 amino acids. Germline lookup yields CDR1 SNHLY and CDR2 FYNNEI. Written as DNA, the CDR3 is TGTGCCAGCAGTGGAAGACTAGCGGGTTACAATGAGCAGTTCTTC. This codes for CASSGRLAGYNEQFF.

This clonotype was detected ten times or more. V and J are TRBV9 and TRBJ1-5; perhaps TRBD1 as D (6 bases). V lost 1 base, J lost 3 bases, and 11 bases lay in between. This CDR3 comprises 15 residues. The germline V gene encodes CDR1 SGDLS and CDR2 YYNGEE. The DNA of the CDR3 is TGTGCCAGCAGCGTACAGGGGCTCAACAATCAGCCCCAGCATTTT. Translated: CASSVQGLNNQPQHF. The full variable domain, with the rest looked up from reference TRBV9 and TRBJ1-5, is DSGVTQTPKHLITATGQRVTLRCSPRSGDLSVYWYQQSLDQGLQFLIQYYNGEERAKGNILERFSAQQFPDLHSELNLSSLELGDSALYFCASSVQGLNNQPQHFGDGTRLSIL.

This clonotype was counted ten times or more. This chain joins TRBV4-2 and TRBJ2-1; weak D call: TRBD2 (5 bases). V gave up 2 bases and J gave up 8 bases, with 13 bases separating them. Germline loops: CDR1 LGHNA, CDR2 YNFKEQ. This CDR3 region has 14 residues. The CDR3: CASSQTQAGYEQFF. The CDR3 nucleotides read TGTGCCAGCAGCCAAACCCAGGCGGGTTATGAGCAGTTCTTC.

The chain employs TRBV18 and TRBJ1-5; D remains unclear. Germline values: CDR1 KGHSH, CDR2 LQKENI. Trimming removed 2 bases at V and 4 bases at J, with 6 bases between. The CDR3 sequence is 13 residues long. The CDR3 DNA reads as TGTGCCAGCTCACCAGCGGAGAATCAGCCCCAGCATTTT. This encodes CASSPAENQPQHF.

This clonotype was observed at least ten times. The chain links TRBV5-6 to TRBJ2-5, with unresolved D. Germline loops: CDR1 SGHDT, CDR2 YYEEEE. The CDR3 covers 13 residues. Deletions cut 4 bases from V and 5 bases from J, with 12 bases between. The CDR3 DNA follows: TGTGCCAGCAGCAATGGGGTTCCCGAGACCCAGTACTTC. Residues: CASSNGVPETQYF.

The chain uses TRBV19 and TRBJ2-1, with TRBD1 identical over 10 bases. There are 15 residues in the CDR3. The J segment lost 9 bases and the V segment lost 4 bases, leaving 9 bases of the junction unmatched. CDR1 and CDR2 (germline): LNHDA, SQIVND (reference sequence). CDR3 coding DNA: TGTGCCAGTAGTAGGGGAGACAGGGGGCGCGGTGAGCAGTTCTTC. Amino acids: CASSRGDRGRGEQFF.

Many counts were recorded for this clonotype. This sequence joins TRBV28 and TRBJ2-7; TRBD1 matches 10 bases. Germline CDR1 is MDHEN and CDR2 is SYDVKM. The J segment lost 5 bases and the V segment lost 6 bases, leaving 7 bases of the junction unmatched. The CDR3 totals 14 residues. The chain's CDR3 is CASSTTGGIDEQYF. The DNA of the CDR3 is TGTGCCAGCAGCACGACAGGGGGCATCGACGAGCAGTACTTC.

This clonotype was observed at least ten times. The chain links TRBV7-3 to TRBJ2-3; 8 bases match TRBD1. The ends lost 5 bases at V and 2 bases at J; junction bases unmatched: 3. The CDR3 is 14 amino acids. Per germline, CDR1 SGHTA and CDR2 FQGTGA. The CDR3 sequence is CASSTGQDTDTQYF. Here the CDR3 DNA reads TGTGCCAGCAGCACGGGACAGGACACAGATACGCAGTATTTT.

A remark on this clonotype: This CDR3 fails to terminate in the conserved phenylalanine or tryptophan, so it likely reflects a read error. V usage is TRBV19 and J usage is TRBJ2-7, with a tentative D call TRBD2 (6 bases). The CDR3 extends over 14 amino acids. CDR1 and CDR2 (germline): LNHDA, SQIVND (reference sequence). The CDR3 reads CASSMGGNPYEQYL. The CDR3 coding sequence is TGCGCCAGTAGTATGGGAGGAAATCCCTACGAGCAGTACCTC.

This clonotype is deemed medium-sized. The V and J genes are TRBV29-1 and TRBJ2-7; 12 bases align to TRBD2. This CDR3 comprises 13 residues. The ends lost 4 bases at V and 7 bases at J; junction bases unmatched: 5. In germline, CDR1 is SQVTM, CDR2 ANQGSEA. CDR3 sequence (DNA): TGCAGCGTTGCGCTAGCGGGAGGGTGGGAGCAGTACTTC. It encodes CSVALAGGWEQYF.

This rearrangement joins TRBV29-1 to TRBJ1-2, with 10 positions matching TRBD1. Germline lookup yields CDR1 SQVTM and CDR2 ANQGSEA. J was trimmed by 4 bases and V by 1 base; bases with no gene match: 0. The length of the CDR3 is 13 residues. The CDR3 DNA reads TGCAGCGTTGAAGGGACAGGGGGCTATGGCTACACCTTC. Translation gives CSVEGTGGYGYTF.

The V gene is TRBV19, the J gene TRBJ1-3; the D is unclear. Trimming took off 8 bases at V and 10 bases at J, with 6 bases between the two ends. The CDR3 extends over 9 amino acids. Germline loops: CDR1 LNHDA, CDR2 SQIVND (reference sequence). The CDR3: CASQKTIYF. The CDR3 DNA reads TGTGCCAGTCAGAAGACCATATATTTT.